The rows below give T cell receptor beta chains drawn from one sample of a study of control samples from healthy donors and cancer patients. The repertoire was sequenced with immunoSEQ multiplex PCR; TCRdb's copy has only in-frame clones and lacks some. The table records some 140,000 clones, roughly nine tenths of them present only once. Sequenced sample: blood. The receptors stem from a woman in her twenties or thirties in good health. Each CDR3 is given with its conserved first and last residue. Only part of the rows carry a size: once, few, many, or a class if the clone is expanded.

V gene: TRBV6-5; clone size: .; J gene: TRBJ2-1; CDR3 protein: CASSRDSRGQFF
V gene: TRBV5-1; clone size: .; J gene: TRBJ2-2; CDR3 protein: CASSIQGIAGELFF
V gene: TRBV16; clone size: .; J gene: TRBJ1-2; CDR3 protein: CASSQGSERGYTF
V gene: TRBV5-1; clone size: .; J gene: TRBJ2-7; CDR3 protein: CASSLGGIAAVYEQYF
V gene: TRBV2; clone size: .; J gene: TRBJ2-2; CDR3 protein: CASSASSVNVGELFF
V gene: TRBV6-2/TRBV6-3; clone size: .; J gene: TRBJ2-1; CDR3 protein: CASSLTGAPHNEQFF
V gene: TRBV10-3; clone size: few; J gene: TRBJ1-2; CDR3 protein: CAISDPGVYGYTF
V gene: TRBV19; clone size: .; J gene: TRBJ2-7; CDR3 protein: CASSSSYEQYF
V gene: TRBV11-2; clone size: .; J gene: TRBJ1-4; CDR3 protein: CASSHNRGPTEKLFF
V gene: TRBV7-9; clone size: .; J gene: TRBJ1-1; CDR3 protein: CASSLLDLRTEAFF
V gene: TRBV24-1; clone size: .; J gene: TRBJ2-7; CDR3 protein: CATSNAPGTSGEQYF
V gene: TRBV7-3; clone size: .; J gene: TRBJ1-3; CDR3 protein: CASSPRGSSGNTIYF
V gene: TRBV19; clone size: .; J gene: TRBJ2-2; CDR3 protein: CASSIWGGRYTGELFF
V gene: TRBV7-7; clone size: .; J gene: TRBJ2-5; CDR3 protein: CASSLGGPQETQYF
V gene: TRBV28; clone size: .; J gene: TRBJ1-1; CDR3 protein: CASSLGRGVTEAFF
V gene: TRBV7-2; clone size: .; J gene: TRBJ1-4; CDR3 protein: CASRPDREHEKLFF
V gene: TRBV2; clone size: .; J gene: TRBJ2-1; CDR3 protein: CASSVTPTASGSDEQFF
V gene: TRBV27; clone size: .; J gene: TRBJ2-1; CDR3 protein: CASSLSTSGLGEQFF
V gene: TRBV5-1; clone size: once; J gene: TRBJ2-7; CDR3 protein: CASSLEAVTGEQYF
V gene: TRBV27; clone size: .; J gene: TRBJ1-2; CDR3 protein: CASSLPGTGYGYTF
V gene: TRBV14; clone size: .; J gene: TRBJ1-2; CDR3 protein: CASSQAPSGRDYGYTF
V gene: TRBV28; clone size: .; J gene: TRBJ2-7; CDR3 protein: CASRAGLAGSNEQYF
V gene: TRBV30; clone size: .; J gene: TRBJ1-6; CDR3 protein: CAWSVWDSDNSPLHF
V gene: TRBV5-1; clone size: .; J gene: TRBJ2-4; CDR3 protein: CASSLNPGTANIQYF
V gene: TRBV18; clone size: .; J gene: TRBJ1-1; CDR3 protein: CASSPGVPNTEAFF
V gene: TRBV3-1/TRBV3-2; clone size: .; J gene: TRBJ1-1; CDR3 protein: CASSQGTDRTAFF
V gene: TRBV6-6; clone size: .; J gene: TRBJ2-1; CDR3 protein: CANSLNRGPSYNEQFF
V gene: TRBV28; clone size: .; J gene: TRBJ2-7; CDR3 protein: CASMLYGVGTGEVWEQYF
V gene: TRBV29-1; clone size: .; J gene: TRBJ1-1; CDR3 protein: CSVEGNTEAFF
V gene: TRBV7-9; clone size: .; J gene: TRBJ1-1; CDR3 protein: CASSQRGRRTEAFF
V gene: TRBV30; clone size: .; J gene: TRBJ1-5; CDR3 protein: CAWNMGGDQPQHF
V gene: TRBV2; clone size: .; J gene: TRBJ2-7; CDR3 protein: CASRVSGRAPYEQYF
V gene: TRBV6-5; clone size: .; J gene: TRBJ1-6; CDR3 protein: CASSYGVNSPLHF
V gene: TRBV24-1; clone size: .; J gene: TRBJ2-1; CDR3 protein: CATSLSGSYNEQFF
V gene: TRBV7-9; clone size: .; J gene: TRBJ1-1; CDR3 protein: CASSPGTVGAFF